These 7 T cell receptor beta chains originate from one sample sequenced in a study of T cells in Graves' hyperthyroidism and ophthalmopathy. Amplification of TCR beta CDR3 regions used RNA as the template. The study used the HTBI primer set for a first-round RT-PCR of the TCR CDR3. TCRdb reanalysed the multiplex PCR reads using MiXCR and keeps one entry per CDR3 protein. The table includes 350,000 to 400,000 distinct CDR3 sequences, about 18% detected once. The material sequenced was blood. The source is a woman aged 18-35 years with Graves' hyperthyroidism.

Many counts were recorded for this clonotype. This chain links TRBV12-3 or TRBV12-4 with TRBJ1-2, with TRBD1 matching 9 bases. V was pared by 5 bases and J by 8 bases, with 6 bases of the junction left unmatched. This CDR3 is built from 13 residues. CDR3 sequence: CASSEGQGWGYTF. DNA of the CDR3: TGTGCCAGCAGTGAGGGACAGGGATGGGGCTACACCTTC.

This clonotype was detected a few times. The rearrangement links TRBV18 to TRBJ1-5; D possibly corresponds to TRBD1 (5 bases). The CDR3 extends over 16 amino acids. Per the germline V gene, CDR1 is KGHSH and CDR2 is LQKENI. The V gene lost 4 bases and the J gene lost 4 bases, with 17 bases spanning the gap. CDR3: CASSLDPGPGNQPQHF. CDR3 bases: TGTGCCAGCTCACTAGACCCGGGGCCAGGGAATCAGCCCCAGCATTTT.

The sample holds a few counts of this clonotype. The V and J genes are TRBV6-1 and TRBJ1-1; weak D call: TRBD1 (5 bases). The CDR3 spans 14 residues. Trimming removed 8 bases at V and 12 bases at J, with 25 bases between. CDR1 and CDR2 from the germline V gene are MNHNS and SASEGT. The CDR3 region has the DNA TGTGCCAGCCCCCCCGGGGCGGGCACCGCCTTGACTTTCTTT. It codes for CASPPGAGTALTFF.

This clonotype was detected ten times or more. The V call is TRBV2, the J call TRBJ1-3; D is unresolved. V was clipped by 7 bases and J by 0 bases, with 13 bases between them. The CDR3 spans 15 residues. CDR1 is SNHLY, CDR2 FYNNEI, per germline. The CDR3 nucleotides read TGTGCCAGCAAACTGGCACAGTCCTCTGGAAACACCATATATTTT. Its translation is CASKLAQSSGNTIYF.

This clonotype was seen repeatedly, ten times or more. The chain combines TRBV4-1 with TRBJ1-2; 7 bases are a match to TRBD1. Trimming at V came to 2 bases and at J to 6 bases, leaving 15 bases not matched to a gene. The CDR3 runs to 17 residues. Germline loops: CDR1 MGHRA, CDR2 YSYEKL. CDR3 DNA sequence: TGCGCCAGCAGCCAAACTTCTGGCCCAGGGGGACGGAATGGCTACACCTTC. Translating gives CASSQTSGPGGRNGYTF.

This clonotype was picked up many times. V usage is TRBV5-1 and J usage is TRBJ1-1; no firm D call. Trimming removed 0 bases at V and 5 bases at J, with 11 bases between. CDR3 length: 14 amino acids. Germline values: CDR1 SGHRS, CDR2 YFSETQ. This CDR3 reads CASSLERVGTEAFF. The CDR3 DNA sequence: TGCGCCAGCAGCTTGGAAAGGGTAGGAACTGAAGCTTTCTTT.

CDR3 region: CASSPGTLDLAKNIQYF. For the CDR3, the DNA is TGTGCCAGCAGTCCCGGGACGCTTGATCTAGCCAAAAACATTCAGTACTTC. The chain employs TRBV28 and TRBJ2-4; D may correspond to TRBD1 or TRBD2 (5 bases each). The germline V and J ends were trimmed by 5 bases and 0 bases, with 17 bases remaining between them. From germline, CDR1 is MDHEN and CDR2 SYDVKM. The length of the CDR3 is 17 residues.